This T cell receptor beta chain is from a study of T cell changes during pregnancy in multiple sclerosis. This clone is a singleton in its sample. Using immunoSEQ multiplex PCR, the repertoire was profiled, and TCRdb retains in-frame clones only, with some absent. The table lists about 89,000 clones, around 94% of them singletons. The CDR3 totals 13 residues. Trimming removed 0 bases from V and 11 bases from J, with 14 bases in between. Germline-derived CDR1 and CDR2 are SGHRS and YFSETQ. The specimen was peripheral blood, collected after pregnancy. This sequence was found in a female donor in good health, enrolled as a control in a pregnancy study. This chain connects TRBV5-1 to TRBJ1-1; D is perhaps TRBD1 (6 bases). The DNA of the CDR3 is TGCGCCAGCAGCTTGGATCTGGGGGCGAGGGCTTTCTTT. It codes for CASSLDLGARAFF.